This T cell receptor beta chain comes out of a study of blood T cell repertoires in COVID-19. In the study overall: The United States, Italy and Spain were the sources of the acute and convalescent COVID-19 samples. Sources were T cells, B-cell-depleted T cells, or PBMCs; the material itself was cDNA or gDNA.

Sequencing used immunoSEQ multiplex PCR; TCRdb keeps in-frame clones, though not all of them. This sample carries fewer than 450,000 clones, around nine tenths of them seen once, and the ten largest clones take about 7%. Seattle's enrolled individuals joined amid active infection and were then monitored longitudinally. CDR3 size: 14 residues. The V gene lost 6 bases and the J gene lost 1 base, with 12 bases spanning the gap. CDR1 MNHEY and CDR2 SVGEGT come from the germline V gene. The J gene is TRBJ2-5, the V gene TRBV6-2 or TRBV6-3; maybe TRBD2 (5 bases). The sample was peripheral blood. This sequence was found in a woman aged 70 to 79 with COVID-19, enrolled during active disease. In DNA, the CDR3 is TGTGCCAGCAGCCTACGGGATTTCCAAGAGACCCAGTACTTC. Amino acids: CASSLRDFQETQYF.